These T cell receptor beta chains were read from a single sample in a study of blood T cell repertoires in COVID-19. Profiling relied on immunoSEQ multiplex PCR, and the TCRdb table lists in-frame clones only, not all of them. The data show 100,000 or so clones, about 81% seen once. Sequenced material: peripheral blood. The origin of the receptors is a woman in her sixties or seventies with acute or convalescent COVID-19. CDR3s include the opening cysteine and the closing phenylalanine or tryptophan. Not every row has a clone size; where given, it reads once, few, many or a size class.

>.|TRBV28
CASKSGRQGGYEQYF
>once|TRBV30
CAWSRDSYNNVLTF
>.|TRBV5-1
CASTPAGTPNTGELFF
>.|TRBV19
CASSLAGVIADTQYF
>.|TRBV2
CASPQDSYSPLHF
>once|TRBV7-9
CASSTPGGTTHEQYF
>.|TRBV4-3
CASSQEWTGGETQYF
>.|TRBV5-5
CASSVWDSFEAFF
>many|TRBV5-1
CASSLAVGQGDSPLHF
>.|TRBV30
CAWGQMNTEAFF
>.|TRBV19
CASSRTSGGTDTQYF
>.|TRBV19
CASSGGAPTQYF
>.|TRBV3-1/TRBV3-2
CASSHTIQANTEAFF
>.|TRBV5-1
CASSPQRTGGGETQYF
>.|TRBV3-1/TRBV3-2
CASSQDLGAGEIYEQYF
>once|TRBV11-3
CASSFGGGMIQETQYF
>.|TRBV5-1
CASSSGGADTEAFF
>few|TRBV18
CASSPGAGVNEQFF
>few|TRBV7-2
CASSLALRLAGGNEQFF
>once|TRBV6-2/TRBV6-3
CASSYLSGLEQYF
>.|TRBV6-6
CASSYVRGGSGTQYF
>.|TRBV3-1/TRBV3-2
CASSKLDSFGYTF
>.|TRBV5-1
CASSFANSGNTIYF
>few|TRBV7-9
CASRSTRNTEAFF
>.|TRBV5-1
CASSLAGDGYTF
>.|TRBV19
CASSATGVSNQPQHF
>.|TRBV3-1/TRBV3-2
CASSQGLPLQYF
>.|TRBV5-1
CASLPGQNSYEQYF
>.|TRBV2
CASSESRLNQPQHF